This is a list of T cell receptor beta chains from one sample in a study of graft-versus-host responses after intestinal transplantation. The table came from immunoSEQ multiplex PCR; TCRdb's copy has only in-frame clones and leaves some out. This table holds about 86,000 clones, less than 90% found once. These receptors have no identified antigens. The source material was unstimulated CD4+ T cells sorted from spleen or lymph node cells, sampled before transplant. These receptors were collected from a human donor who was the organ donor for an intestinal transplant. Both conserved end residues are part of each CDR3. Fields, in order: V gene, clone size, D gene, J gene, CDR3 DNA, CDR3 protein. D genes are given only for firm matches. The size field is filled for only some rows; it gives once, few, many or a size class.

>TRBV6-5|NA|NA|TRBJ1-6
TGTGCCAGCAGTTACTCCCGGGGGAATAATTCACCCCTCCACTTT
CASSYSRGNNSPLHF
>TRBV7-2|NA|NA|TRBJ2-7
TGTGCCAGCAGCTACCAGGGTACGATGACCTACGAGCAGTACTTC
CASSYQGTMTYEQYF
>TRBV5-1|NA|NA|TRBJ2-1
TGCGCCAGCAGCTTTTATGACTCCGAGCAGTTCTTC
CASSFYDSEQFF
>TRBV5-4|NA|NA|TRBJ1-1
TGTGCCAGCAGCCTCCCTGGGGGGACTGAAGCTTTCTTT
CASSLPGGTEAFF
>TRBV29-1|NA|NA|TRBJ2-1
TGCAGCGTTGAAGAGTGGGGCGACGACCGCAATGAGCAGTTCTTC
CSVEEWGDDRNEQFF
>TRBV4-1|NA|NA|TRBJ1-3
TGCGCCAGCAGCCAATGGGGAGGGGGAGGAAACACCATATATTTT
CASSQWGGGGNTIYF
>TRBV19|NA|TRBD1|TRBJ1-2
TGTGCCAGTAGTATCGACAGGGTGGTGACGTACGGCTACACCTTC
CASSIDRVVTYGYTF
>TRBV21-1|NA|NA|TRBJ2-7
TGTGCCAGCAGCAAAATCTCGGGGCTAGCGGACCTCTACGAGCAGTACTTC
CASSKISGLADLYEQYF
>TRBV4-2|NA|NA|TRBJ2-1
TGTGCCAGCAGCCAAGGGGACAACAATGAGCAGTTCTTC
CASSQGDNNEQFF
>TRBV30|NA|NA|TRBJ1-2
TGTGCCTGGACCGTAGTGGCAGGGCTGGGTGGCTACACCTTC
CAWTVVAGLGGYTF
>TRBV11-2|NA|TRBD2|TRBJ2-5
TGTGCCAGCAGCTTAGATCTAGCGGGGGCCCTCCAAGAGACCCAGTACTTC
CASSLDLAGALQETQYF
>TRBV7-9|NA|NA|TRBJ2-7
TGTGCCAGCAGCTTAGGGACAGTACTTAACTACGAGCAGTACTTC
CASSLGTVLNYEQYF
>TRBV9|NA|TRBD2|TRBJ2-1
TGTGCCAGCAGCGCGGGAGGTCTAGACAATGAGCAGTTCTTC
CASSAGGLDNEQFF
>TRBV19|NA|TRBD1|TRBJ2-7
TGTGCCAGTAGTATAGAGAGGGACAGCTCCTACGAGCAGTACTTC
CASSIERDSSYEQYF
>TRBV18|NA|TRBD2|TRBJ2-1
TGTGCCAGCTCACCGTGGGGGGGAGCGGGTATCAACAATGAGCAGTTCTTC
CASSPWGGAGINNEQFF
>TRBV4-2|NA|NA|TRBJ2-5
TGTGCCAGCAGCCAAGTAGCGGCCTACGGTGGAGAGACCCAGTACTTC
CASSQVAAYGGETQYF
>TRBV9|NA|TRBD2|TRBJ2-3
TGTGCCAGCACCCGGGGACTAGCGGGGGGCTCAGATACGCAGTATTTT
CASTRGLAGGSDTQYF
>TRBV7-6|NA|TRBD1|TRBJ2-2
TGTGCCAGCAGCACGCAGGGGGCGAACGGGGAGCTGTTTTTT
CASSTQGANGELFF
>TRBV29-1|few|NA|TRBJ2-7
TGCAGCGTTGATTCGGGTCCCTACGAGCAGTACTTC
CSVDSGPYEQYF
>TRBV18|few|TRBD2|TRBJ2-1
TGTGCCAGCTCACGACTTAGCGGGAGGGCCGCGGAGCAGTTCTTC
CASSRLSGRAAEQFF
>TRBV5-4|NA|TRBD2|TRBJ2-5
TGTGCCAGCAGCATGGGGACTAGCGGCCAAGAGACCCAGTACTTC
CASSMGTSGQETQYF
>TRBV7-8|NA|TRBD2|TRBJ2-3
TGTGCCAGCAGCCGCTGGGGCGGGGGAGGCTCCTCTTATACGCAGTATTTT
CASSRWGGGGSSYTQYF
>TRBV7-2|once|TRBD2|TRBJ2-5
TGTGCCAGCAGCCCCAGCGGGAGCCTACAAGAGACCCAGTACTTC
CASSPSGSLQETQYF
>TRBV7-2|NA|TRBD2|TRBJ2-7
TGTGCCAGCAGCCGGGGCCCAGCGGGGGAGCAGTACTTC
CASSRGPAGEQYF
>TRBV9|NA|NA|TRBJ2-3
TGTGCCAGCAGCCCCCGCCTAGGGGGGGTAACAGATACGCAGTATTTT
CASSPRLGGVTDTQYF
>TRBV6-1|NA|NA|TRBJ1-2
TGTGCCAGCAGGGCGCCAAAACTAAACTATGGCTACACCTTC
CASRAPKLNYGYTF
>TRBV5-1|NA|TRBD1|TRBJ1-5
TGCGCCAGCAGCTTGACAGGGGCATATAGCAATCAGCCCCAGCATTTT
CASSLTGAYSNQPQHF
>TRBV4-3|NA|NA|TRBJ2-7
TGCGCCAGCAGCCGGGGGCCTAGCGGATCCTACGAGCAGTACTTC
CASSRGPSGSYEQYF
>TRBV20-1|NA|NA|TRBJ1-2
TGCAGTGCTGGGAGGGCGGACTACACCTTC
CSAGRADYTF
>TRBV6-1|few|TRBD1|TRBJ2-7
TGTGCCAGCAGAAGACCCGGGACAGGGTCCTACGAGCAGTACTTC
CASRRPGTGSYEQYF